Below are 24 T cell receptor beta chains sequenced from a single sample in a study of T cells in localized non-small cell lung cancer. Produced via immunoSEQ multiplex PCR; TCRdb's table is partial and in-frame only. This sample has 1,500 or so clones; about 20% occur once, and the top ten carry approximately 29%. This sample comprised lung tumor tissue, obtained before any cancer treatment. These TCRs come from a male donor aged 60 or over with stage III squamous cell lung carcinoma.

This clone was seen a handful of times. V usage is TRBV4-1 and J usage is TRBJ2-7, with 9 bases that match TRBD2. Germline CDR1 is MGHRA and CDR2 is YSYEKL. V lost 4 bases to trimming and J lost 3 bases; unmatched junction nucleotides: 7. This CDR3 region has 15 residues. The DNA of the CDR3 is TGCGCCAGCAGCCGGACGGAAGCGGGGGGCTACGAGCAGTACTTC. Translation gives CASSRTEAGGYEQYF.

V usage is TRBV23-1 and J usage is TRBJ2-1, with 16 bases lining up with TRBD2. TRBV23-1 is an ORF; its function is uncertain. The V and J ends lost 6 bases and 8 bases, in that order; junction bases with no gene match: 10. The CDR3 consists of 17 residues. CDR3 sequence (DNA): TGCGCCAGCAGCCAAGGAGGGACTAGCGGGGGGGCGGATGAGCAGTTCTTC. Encoded protein: CASSQGGTSGGADEQFF.

V is TRBV6-7 and J is TRBJ2-7; D unresolved. TRBV6-7 is an ORF for which the function is uncertain. The CDR3 is made up of 15 amino acids. Trimming pared 0 bases from V and 2 bases from J, leaving 11 bases between. CDR3 region: CASSYSGPRAYEQYF. The CDR3 DNA sequence: TGTGCCAGCAGTTACTCCGGGCCAAGAGCCTACGAGCAGTACTTC.

The chain carries TRBV30 and TRBJ1-2; no clear D. There are 13 residues in the CDR3. Germline CDR1 and CDR2: GTSNPN and SVGIG (reference sequence). V was pared by 0 bases and J by 8 bases, with 13 bases between. The chain's CDR3 is CAWSVGSLSGYTF. In DNA form, the CDR3 reads TGTGCCTGGAGTGTGGGATCCCTGAGCGGCTACACCTTC.

This clone rates as medium-sized. The chain couples TRBV11-3 to TRBJ1-2; D might be TRBD1 (6 bases). Per germline, CDR1 SGHNT and CDR2 YENEEA. Trimming took off 5 bases at V and 0 bases at J, with 19 bases between the two ends. This CDR3 has 17 amino acids. CDR3 sequence reads: CASSGTITHTTNYGYTF. CDR3 in DNA: TGTGCCAGCAGCGGGACAATCACCCATACAACTAACTATGGCTACACCTTC. Drawing the rest from reference TRBV11-3 and TRBJ1-2, the complete variable domain is EAGVVQSPRYKIIEKKQPVAFWCNPISGHNTLYWYLQNLGQGPELLIRYENEEAVDDSQLPKDRFSAERLKGVDSTLKIQPAELGDSAVYLCASSGTITHTTNYGYTFGSGTRLTVV.

DNA of the CDR3: TGTGCCAGCTCACTGGCCGTCCGGGTGAACACCGGGGAGCTGTTTTTT. It specifies CASSLAVRVNTGELFF. This sequence joins TRBV18 and TRBJ2-2; D is uncertain. Trimming removed 4 bases at V and 1 base at J, with 13 bases between. Germline V gene lookup returns CDR1 KGHSH and CDR2 LQKENI. The CDR3 is 16 amino acids.

The chain joins TRBV28 to TRBJ1-2; 7 bases match TRBD1. The V segment lost 6 bases and the J segment 4 bases; nucleotides outside the gene matches: 8. Germline CDR1 reads MDHEN; CDR2 reads SYDVKM. The CDR3 consists of 14 residues. In DNA form, the CDR3 reads TGTGCCAGCAGGCGACAGGGTTCTGGCTATGGCTACACCTTC. This translates into CASRRQGSGYGYTF.

This clone is labeled medium-sized. The rearrangement links TRBV11-3 to TRBJ1-2; no definite D call. The germline gives CDR1 SGHNT, CDR2 YENEEA. V was cut by 3 bases and J by 5 bases, with 16 bases left in between. CDR3 length equals 15 residues. CDR3 sequence: CASSLVSDGKYGYTF. The CDR3 DNA reads as TGTGCCAGCAGCTTGGTATCCGACGGGAAGTATGGCTACACCTTC.

The chain carries TRBV28 and TRBJ1-5, with 9 bases matching TRBD1. Trimming took 2 bases from V and 2 from J; bases not matched to a gene: 13. The CDR3 sequence is 19 residues long. The V gene's germline CDR1 is MDHEN and CDR2 SYDVKM. In nucleotides, the CDR3 is TGTGCCAGCAGTTTAAGAAGGGGGACAGGGAGGTTCGGCAATCAGCCCCAGCATTTT. It translates to CASSLRRGTGRFGNQPQHF.

This clone is judged medium-sized. The chain is built from TRBV7-2 and TRBJ2-5; 8 positions match TRBD2. V shed 3 bases, J shed 5 bases, and the junction held 2 bases outside the gene matches. Germline V gene sequence: CDR1 SGHTA, CDR2 FQGNSA. The length of the CDR3 is 13 residues. This CDR3 is CASSFPGGETQYF. DNA of the CDR3: TGTGCCAGCAGCTTTCCGGGGGGGGAGACCCAGTACTTC.

The chain's CDR3 is CASSIRDTNQPQHF. CDR3 coding DNA: TGTGCCAGTAGTATCCGGGACACAAATCAGCCCCAGCATTTT. The chain is built from TRBV19 and TRBJ1-5; the D gene is possibly TRBD1 (6 bases). The ends were cut back, 3 bases at V and 4 bases at J, with 10 bases in the middle. The CDR3 is 14 amino acids. Germline V gene lookup returns CDR1 LNHDA and CDR2 SQIVND (reference sequence).

The chain has TRBV25-1 and TRBJ1-6, with no clear D. CDR3 length: 18 amino acids. The ends were cut back, 1 base at V and 0 bases at J, with 13 bases in the middle. Germline-derived CDR1 and CDR2 are MGHDK and SYGVNS. In DNA form, the CDR3 reads TGTGCCAGCAGTGAATCGGCAATGTCAAGCTCCTATAATTCACCCCTCCACTTT. Translated, it gives CASSESAMSSSYNSPLHF.

This clone was observed a handful of times. The rearrangement uses TRBV11-3 and TRBJ2-5; D might be TRBD1 (5 bases). This CDR3 has 14 residues. Trimming stripped 8 bases from V and 1 base from J, with 14 bases between. Germline lookup yields CDR1 SGHNT and CDR2 YENEEA. Written as DNA, the CDR3 is TGTGCCAGCGCGTCGCAGGGTTTCCAAGAGACCCAGTACTTC. As protein: CASASQGFQETQYF. Based on the CDR3 plus reference TRBV11-3 and TRBJ2-5, the full variable domain is EAGVVQSPRYKIIEKKQPVAFWCNPISGHNTLYWYLQNLGQGPELLIRYENEEAVDDSQLPKDRFSAERLKGVDSTLKIQPAELGDSAVYLCASASQGFQETQYFGPGTRLLVL.

The chain links TRBV18 to TRBJ2-2; 10 nucleotides match TRBD1. Losses at the gene ends were 2 bases for V and 4 bases for J; bases not matched to a gene: 7. Germline CDR1 reads KGHSH; CDR2 reads LQKENI. CDR3 size: 17 residues. The CDR3 DNA sequence: TGTGCCAGCTCACCATCGAGGACAGGGGGTTTCACCGGGGAGCTGTTTTTT. This sequence encodes CASSPSRTGGFTGELFF.

This clone was detected a few times. The chain couples TRBV9 to TRBJ2-1; perhaps TRBD1 as D (6 bases). Trimming took off 3 bases at V and 1 base at J, with 8 bases between the two ends. The CDR3 length is 14 residues. CDR1 SGDLS and CDR2 YYNGEE come from the germline V gene. This CDR3 is CASSGTGSYNEQFF. CDR3 sequence (DNA): TGTGCCAGCAGCGGAACAGGGTCCTACAATGAGCAGTTCTTC. The complete variable domain, with remaining parts taken from reference TRBV9 and TRBJ2-1, reads DSGVTQTPKHLITATGQRVTLRCSPRSGDLSVYWYQQSLDQGLQFLIQYYNGEERAKGNILERFSAQQFPDLHSELNLSSLELGDSALYFCASSGTGSYNEQFFGPGTRLTVL.

The CDR3 nucleotides are TGTGCCAGCAGCTTGGGGACTGAAATGAACTATGGCTACACCTTC. Translating gives CASSLGTEMNYGYTF. V gene TRBV11-3 combines with J gene TRBJ1-2; maybe TRBD1 (5 bases). The CDR3 runs to 15 residues. The germline gives CDR1 SGHNT, CDR2 YENEEA. V gave up 3 bases and J gave up 2 bases, with 13 bases separating them.

This chain connects TRBV9 to TRBJ2-1; 9 nucleotides line up with TRBD2. Germline CDR1 is SGDLS and CDR2 is YYNGEE. The CDR3 spans 15 residues. Germline trimming cut 6 bases from V and 7 bases from J; bases unmatched to any gene: 11. CDR3 protein: CASTRGAGGHNEQFF. The CDR3 DNA sequence: TGTGCCAGCACCCGGGGAGCGGGGGGCCATAATGAGCAGTTCTTC.

As for this clone: One end of the junction is discordant with germline, which a read error may explain. The V and J genes are TRBV11-3 and TRBJ1-3; D not certain. Germline loops: CDR1 SGHNT, CDR2 YENEEA. This CDR3 is built from 15 residues. The CDR3 spells CASSADSSRGNTIYF. Written as DNA, the CDR3 is TGTGCTAGCAGCGCGGACTCCTCTAGGGGAAACACCATATATTTT.

The rearrangement joins TRBV5-1 to TRBJ2-5; D possibly corresponds to TRBD1 (5 bases). V was cut by 0 bases and J by 2 bases, with 14 bases left in between. The CDR3 loop spans 16 amino acids. Looked up from germline, CDR1 is SGHRS and CDR2 is YFSETQ. The CDR3 loop reads CASSLDGRQGQETQYF. For the CDR3, the DNA is TGCGCCAGCAGCTTGGACGGTAGGCAGGGACAAGAGACCCAGTACTTC. Full variable domain (missing parts from reference TRBV5-1 and TRBJ2-5): KAGVTQTPRYLIKTRGQQVTLSCSPISGHRSVSWYQQTPGQGLQFLFEYFSETQRNKGNFPGRFSGRQFSNSRSEMNVSTLELGDSALYLCASSLDGRQGQETQYFGPGTRLLVL.

The chain couples TRBV11-3 to TRBJ1-2; no clear D. The CDR3 has 14 residues. V lost 3 bases, J lost 6 bases, and 14 bases lay in between. Germline assignment: CDR1 SGHNT and CDR2 YENEEA. Written as DNA, the CDR3 is TGTGCCAGCAGCTTGGAGGGCAGGATTAATGGCTACACCTTC. Residues: CASSLEGRINGYTF.

This clone has just a few counts. The rearrangement joins TRBV9 to TRBJ2-5; TRBD2 might be the D (5 bases). The CDR3 contains 16 residues. V lost 5 bases and J 4 bases, leaving 21 bases between the germline ends. Germline V gene data show CDR1 as SGDLS and CDR2 as YYNGEE. CDR3 amino acids: CASRRDSAGSRETQYF. Here the CDR3 DNA reads TGTGCCAGCAGGCGAGACTCGGCGGGCTCAAGAGAGACCCAGTACTTC.

This clone was counted between two and nine times. The chain is built from TRBV19 and TRBJ1-1; 7 bases fit TRBD1. The CDR3 sequence is 13 residues long. The germline V gene encodes CDR1 LNHDA and CDR2 SQIVND (reference sequence). With V trimmed by 11 bases and J by 0 bases, 6 bases remained unmatched. CDR3: CAAGRGLNTEAFF. The CDR3 nucleotides read TGTGCCGCCGGGAGGGGGCTGAACACTGAAGCTTTCTTT.

This chain connects TRBV5-1 to TRBJ1-2; D is perhaps TRBD1 (5 bases). Germline CDR1 is SGHRS and CDR2 is YFSETQ. V was clipped by 4 bases and J by 3 bases, with 19 bases between them. This CDR3 spans 16 amino acids. The CDR3 here is CASSTGTGPKDYGYTF. The CDR3 region has the DNA TGCGCCAGCAGCACCGGGACGGGTCCCAAGGACTATGGCTACACCTTC.

The genes are TRBV25-1 and TRBJ2-1; the match to TRBD2 covers 10 bases. This CDR3 is built from 15 residues. The germline CDR1 and CDR2 sequences are MGHDK and SYGVNS. V trimming: 3 bases; J trimming: 14 bases; junction bases outside the gene matches: 13. CDR3 sequence: CASSEKGASGGAEFF. The CDR3 region has the DNA TGTGCCAGCAGTGAGAAGGGGGCTAGCGGGGGTGCGGAGTTCTTC.